The 25 T cell receptor beta chains below come from one sample, sequenced in a study of T cells in Graves' hyperthyroidism and ophthalmopathy. What was amplified from RNA transcripts were TCR beta CDR3 regions. HTBI primers were used for first-round RT-PCR of the TCR CDR3. TCRdb reprocessed the multiplex PCR reads with MiXCR, giving one entry per CDR3 protein. Of hundreds of thousands of distinct CDR3 sequences listed, more than 15% are singletons. Sequencing input: blood. Every receptor here comes from a woman between 40 and 55 years old with Graves' ophthalmopathy.

The V call is TRBV5-4, the J call TRBJ2-7, with 9 bases matching TRBD1. J lost 5 bases, V lost 4 bases, and 10 bases had no gene match. This CDR3 has 15 amino acids. CDR1 is SGHNT, CDR2 YYREEE, per germline (reference sequence). As DNA, the CDR3 is TGTGCCAGCAGCACGGAACAGGGGGCTTGGAACGAGCAGTACTTC. It is translated as CASSTEQGAWNEQYF.

This clonotype was counted at least ten times. The V call is TRBV5-5, the J call TRBJ2-3, with TRBD1 matching 10 bases. Germline lookup yields CDR1 SGHKS and CDR2 YYEKEE (reference sequence). This CDR3 is built from 15 residues. The J segment lost 4 bases and the V segment lost 4 bases, leaving 6 bases of the junction unmatched. The CDR3 spells CASSVGTGVPDTQYF. In DNA, the CDR3 is TGTGCCAGCAGCGTTGGGACAGGGGTACCAGATACGCAGTATTTT.

This clonotype appeared many times. The genes are TRBV2 and TRBJ1-4, with 7 bases lining up with TRBD1. CDR1 and CDR2 from the germline V gene are SNHLY and FYNNEI. V was clipped by 5 bases and J by 6 bases; unmatched bases: 6. The CDR3 extends over 14 amino acids. CDR3 sequence (DNA): TGTGCCAGCAGTTCTGACAGGGATGATGAAAAACTGTTTTTT. Its protein product is CASSSDRDDEKLFF.

There are a few counts of this clonotype. The chain couples TRBV30 to TRBJ2-3; TRBD2 matches 9 bases. The V gene's germline CDR1 is GTSNPN and CDR2 SVGIG (reference sequence). V lost 0 bases and J lost 0; bases outside the gene matches: 10. The CDR3 consists of 18 residues. This chain's CDR3 is CAWSVVSGGDPSTDTQYF. The CDR3 bases are TGTGCCTGGAGTGTCGTTAGCGGGGGTGATCCTAGCACAGATACGCAGTATTTT.

As to this clonotype: A read error may account for a junction end that differs from germline. This sequence joins TRBV4-2 and TRBJ1-2, with D maybe TRBD1 (5 bases). Looked up from germline, CDR1 is LGHNA and CDR2 is YNFKEQ. CDR3 size: 13 residues. The CDR3 DNA reads as TGTGCCAGTAGCCAAGATCCAGGGTGGAGCTACACCTTC. As protein: CASSQDPGWSYTF.

This clonotype was recorded many times. The gene calls are TRBV9 and TRBJ2-3; 9 nucleotides align to TRBD1. Germline CDR1 and CDR2: SGDLS and YYNGEE. Trimming took 4 bases from V and 4 from J; bases not matched to a gene: 4. There are 14 residues in the CDR3. The CDR3 region is CASSIGDRADTQYF. The CDR3 DNA is TGTGCCAGCAGCATCGGGGACAGGGCAGATACGCAGTATTTT.

The chain joins TRBV30 to TRBJ1-1; TRBD1 might be the D (6 bases). CDR1 and CDR2 (germline): GTSNPN, SVGIG (reference sequence). Trimming shortened V by 0 bases and J by 8 bases, and 19 bases separated the two germline ends. This CDR3 comprises 15 residues. CDR3 region: CAWSVTPDSNSEAFF. CDR3 DNA: TGTGCCTGGAGTGTAACCCCGGACAGTAACTCAGAAGCTTTCTTT. Full variable domain (rest looked up from reference TRBV30 and TRBJ1-1): SQTIHQWPATLVQPVGSPLSLECTVEGTSNPNLYWYRQAAGRGLQLLFYSVGIGQISSEVPQNLSASRPQDRQFILSSKKLLLSDSGFYLCAWSVTPDSNSEAFFGQGTRLTVV.

This clonotype was observed at least ten times. The chain uses TRBV11-2 and TRBJ1-1, with D possibly TRBD1 on 6 matching bases. Per the germline V gene, CDR1 is SGHAT and CDR2 is FQNNGV. This CDR3 is 13 amino acids long. Trimming cost V 4 bases and J 12 bases, with 18 bases left between them. This CDR3 reads CASSSIRQGRSFF. The CDR3 DNA reads TGTGCCAGCAGCTCTATCCGTCAGGGGCGGTCTTTCTTT.

The chain couples TRBV5-1 to TRBJ2-2; D remains ambiguous. CDR1 is SGHRS and CDR2 is YFSETQ in the germline V gene. The CDR3 runs 14 residues. V shed 4 bases and J shed 2 bases, with 9 bases lying between them. This chain's CDR3 is CASSPATNTGELFF. For the CDR3, the DNA is TGCGCCAGCAGCCCGGCCACAAACACCGGGGAGCTGTTTTTT.

J is TRBJ2-4 and V is TRBV7-9, with TRBD2 matching over 7 bases. The germline V gene encodes CDR1 SEHNR and CDR2 FQNEAQ (reference sequence). CDR3 length: 16 amino acids. V dropped 3 bases and J dropped 1; count of bases not matched to a gene: 6. In nucleotides, the CDR3 is TGTGCCAGCAGCTTGGCGGGGGATCTGGCCAAAAACATTCAGTACTTC. It translates to CASSLAGDLAKNIQYF.

Many counts were recorded for this clonotype. The chain has TRBV27 and TRBJ2-7; 7 nucleotides line up with TRBD1. The CDR3 loop spans 14 amino acids. Per germline, CDR1 MNHEY and CDR2 SMNVEV (reference sequence). The J segment lost 0 bases and the V segment lost 4 bases, leaving 3 bases of the junction unmatched. CDR3 coding DNA: TGTGCCAGCAGTTACCAGGGGGACTCCTACGAGCAGTACTTC. This translates into CASSYQGDSYEQYF.

This clonotype has only a few counts. The chain recombines TRBV20-1 with TRBJ1-1; D gene unclear. This CDR3 has 12 amino acids. The germline CDR1 and CDR2 sequences are DFQATT and SNEGSKA (reference sequence). The CDR3 nucleotides are TGCAGGCCCGGACTGGAGAACACTGAAGCTTTCTTT. The encoded protein is CRPGLENTEAFF.

The rearrangement links TRBV18 to TRBJ2-7; either TRBD1 or TRBD2 may supply D (6 bases each). This CDR3 region has 15 residues. In germline, CDR1 is KGHSH, CDR2 LQKENI. Trimming pared 3 bases from V and 0 bases from J, leaving 12 bases between. CDR3 sequence (DNA): TGTGCCAGCTCACCGTACGGGGGCGGCTCCTACGAGCAGTACTTC. Amino acid sequence: CASSPYGGGSYEQYF. Filled out from reference TRBV18 and TRBJ2-7, the complete variable domain reads NAGVMQNPRHLVRRRGQEARLRCSPMKGHSHVYWYRQLPEEGLKFMVYLQKENIIDESGMPKERFSAEFPKEGPSILRIQQVVRGDSAAYFCASSPYGGGSYEQYFGPGTRLTVT.

The V call is TRBV5-8, the J call TRBJ1-5; 10 nucleotides match TRBD1. J gave up 1 base and V 6 bases, and 7 bases lay outside the gene matches. CDR3 length equals 16 residues. In germline, CDR1 is SGHTS, CDR2 YDEGEE. Here the CDR3 DNA reads TGTGCCAGCATCGTGGGACAGGGGCGAAGCAATCAGCCCCAGCATTTT. Its protein product is CASIVGQGRSNQPQHF.

This clonotype was found a few times. The gene calls are TRBV6-1 and TRBJ2-2; 7 nucleotides agree with TRBD2. Germline V gene lookup returns CDR1 MNHNS and CDR2 SASEGT. This CDR3 contains 14 residues. Trimming took 4 bases from V and 7 from J; bases not matched to a gene: 6. This CDR3 reads CASSGVREGGELFF. For the CDR3, the DNA is TGTGCCAGCAGTGGAGTCAGGGAGGGCGGGGAGCTGTTTTTT.

This clonotype has at least ten counts. V gene TRBV20-1 combines with J gene TRBJ2-1; D gene uncertain. Germline V gene data show CDR1 as DFQATT and CDR2 as SNEGSKA (reference sequence). The CDR3 consists of 15 residues. V lost 4 bases to trimming and J lost 2 bases, with 15 bases between them. For the CDR3, the DNA is TGCAGTGCTAACCACCCGACGTCGGCCTACAATGAGCAGTTCTTC. This gives the protein CSANHPTSAYNEQFF.

This clonotype was recorded at least ten times. The chain recombines TRBV2 with TRBJ2-7; D not resolved. V dropped 4 bases and J dropped 2 bases, with 6 bases sitting between them. The CDR3 has 12 residues. Per germline, CDR1 SNHLY and CDR2 FYNNEI. CDR3 region: CASSVSAYEQYF. The CDR3 DNA follows: TGTGCCAGCAGTGTTTCCGCCTACGAGCAGTACTTC. The full variable domain, with the rest looked up from reference TRBV2 and TRBJ2-7, is EPEVTQTPSHQVTQMGQEVILRCVPISNHLYFYWYRQILGQKVEFLVSFYNNEISEKSEIFDDQFSVERPDGSNFTLKIRSTKLEDSAMYFCASSVSAYEQYFGPGTRLTVT.

This clonotype was picked up a small number of times. CDR3 sequence (DNA): TGTGCCAGCAGTTTACCCCGGCAGGGCTCTGGGGCCAACGTCCTGACTTTC. Translation gives CASSLPRQGSGANVLTF. The rearrangement joins TRBV28 to TRBJ2-6; tentatively, D is TRBD1 (5 bases). The CDR3 has 17 residues. CDR1 and CDR2 from the germline V gene are MDHEN and SYDVKM. V was clipped by 2 bases and J by 0 bases, with 11 bases between them.

In its sample, this clonotype was seen many times. V and J are TRBV3-1 and TRBJ2-1; D is perhaps TRBD2 (7 bases). Germline V CDR1 and CDR2: LGHDT, YNNKEL (reference sequence). The CDR3 spans 19 residues. V gave up 2 bases and J gave up 6 bases, with 26 bases separating them. This CDR3 is CASSQRGYQLARTANEQFF. The DNA for the CDR3 is TGTGCCAGCAGCCAAAGGGGGTATCAACTAGCGCGGACGGCCAATGAGCAGTTCTTC.

This clonotype was seen at least ten times. The chain combines TRBV30 with TRBJ1-6; D is perhaps TRBD1 (5 bases). CDR1 and CDR2 from the germline V gene are GTSNPN and SVGIG (reference sequence). The V gene lost 3 bases and the J gene lost 7 bases, with 7 bases spanning the gap. The CDR3 contains 12 residues. CDR3 residues: CAWRGANSPLHF. The CDR3 region has the DNA TGTGCCTGGAGAGGGGCAAATTCACCCCTCCACTTT.

This clonotype was counted only a few times. The gene calls are TRBV29-1 and TRBJ2-5, with D possibly matching TRBD2 (6 bases). The CDR3 totals 14 residues. Between the trimmed V and J ends, which lost 4 bases and 3 bases, there was a span of 15 bases. Germline V gene sequence: CDR1 SQVTM, CDR2 ANQGSEA. DNA of the CDR3: TGCAGCGTTGTCCGGGGGATAGAGGAAGAGACCCAGTACTTC. This translates into CSVVRGIEEETQYF.

The chain employs TRBV11-2 and TRBJ2-1, with a weak D call TRBD1 (5 bases). Looked up from germline, CDR1 is SGHAT and CDR2 is FQNNGV. Trimming left V 4 bases short and J 0 bases short, with 16 bases between. CDR3 length: 17 residues. This CDR3 reads CASSYQEQASSYNEQFF. CDR3 bases: TGTGCCAGCAGCTACCAGGAACAGGCGAGCTCCTACAATGAGCAGTTCTTC.

The sample holds a few counts of this clonotype. CDR3 loop: CASSQEGATYEQYF. Here the CDR3 DNA reads TGTGCCAGCAGCCAAGAGGGCGCGACCTACGAGCAGTACTTC. V usage is TRBV3-1 and J usage is TRBJ2-7, with D unclear. Germline V gene lookup returns CDR1 LGHDT and CDR2 YNNKEL (reference sequence). This CDR3 spans 14 amino acids. V lost 0 bases and J lost 2, with 8 bases in between.

Concerning this clonotype: Sequence at one end of the junction differs from germline and may be a read error. The chain joins TRBV7-2 to TRBJ1-6; D uncertain. This CDR3 has 13 amino acids. CDR1 and CDR2 from the germline V gene are SGHTA and FQGNSA. The CDR3 loop reads CVSSLGFGSPLHF. The CDR3 coding sequence is TGTGTCAGCAGCTTAGGATTTGGGTCACCCCTCCACTTT.

Comment on this clonotype: A single base separates this from a much larger clone, so it may be a read error. The rearrangement links TRBV6-1 to TRBJ2-7; no clear D gene. This CDR3 has 15 amino acids. The germline V gene has CDR1 MNHNS and CDR2 SASEGT. V was trimmed by 7 bases and J by 1 base, leaving 17 bases between them. CDR3 bases: TGTGCCAGCACCCAAGAACCGGCCGGATCCTACGAGCAGTACTTC. This translates into CASTQEPAGSYEQYF.